A selection of T cell receptor beta chains follows, all from one sample in a study of T cell responses to AZD1222 COVID-19 vaccine. Sequencing was performed with immunoSEQ multiplex PCR; in TCRdb, only in-frame clones are kept and a portion is missing. The repertoire holds roughly 150,000 clones, with 90% as singletons. Sequences were derived from peripheral blood, sampled 28 days after the second AZD1222 dose. Every receptor here comes from an adult who received the AZD1222 COVID-19 vaccine. The CDR3 runs from the conserved cysteine through the conserved F or W. Each record gives: clone size, D gene, V gene, J gene, CDR3 DNA, CDR3 protein. A D gene is named only where the DNA matches it firmly. Where a row states a size, it is once, few, many or the class of an expanded clone; other rows omit it.

NA	NA	TRBV2	TRBJ1-1	TGTGCCAGCAGGGACATGGCCTACGCTGAAGCTTTCTTT	CASRDMAYAEAFF
NA	TRBD2	TRBV7-6	TRBJ2-2	TGTGCCAGCAGCCTTAGCGGGAGAAGCATAACCGGGGAGCTGTTTTTT	CASSLSGRSITGELFF
NA	TRBD1	TRBV2	TRBJ1-2	TGTGCCAGCAGTGGGACAGGGGGAAGCTATGGCTACACCTTC	CASSGTGGSYGYTF
once	NA	TRBV7-8	TRBJ1-4	TGTGCCAGCAGCTTAGTTACAGGGTCAGCAACTAATGAAAAACTGTTTTTT	CASSLVTGSATNEKLFF
NA	NA	TRBV30	TRBJ2-2	TGTGCCTGGAGTGTACGGATAAAGACCGGGGAGCTGTTTTTT	CAWSVRIKTGELFF
NA	NA	TRBV6-1	TRBJ2-2	TGTGCCAGCAGTGAAGGTTACGGGCGGGGTAACACCGGGGAGCTGTTTTTT	CASSEGYGRGNTGELFF
NA	NA	TRBV30	TRBJ1-5	TGTGCCTGGAGTGGGGGAGTTAATCAGCCCCAGCATTTT	CAWSGGVNQPQHF
NA	NA	TRBV18	TRBJ1-6	TGTGCCAGCTCACAGAGTACGGGCGTCGGTAATTCACCCCTCCACTTT	CASSQSTGVGNSPLHF
NA	NA	TRBV7-2	TRBJ1-2	TGTGCCAGCAGCTTAGATGGTAGGGGGACCGACTATGGCTACACCTTC	CASSLDGRGTDYGYTF
few	TRBD1	TRBV6-4	TRBJ2-7	TGTGCCAGCAGTGAGGTGGGACAGGGTTTCAACGAGCAGTACTTC	CASSEVGQGFNEQYF
NA	TRBD1	TRBV5-4	TRBJ2-7	TGTGCCAGCAGCCCCGGGACAGGGCTATACGAGCAGTACTTC	CASSPGTGLYEQYF
NA	NA	TRBV11-3	TRBJ2-1	TGTGCCAGCAGCTTAGCCGGCGAGGCGGTCGGGGATGAGCAGTTCTTC	CASSLAGEAVGDEQFF
NA	NA	TRBV30	TRBJ2-7	TGTGCCTGGAGTGCGGGACTCGGTCGCGAGCAGTACTTC	CAWSAGLGREQYF
NA	TRBD1	TRBV6-5	TRBJ2-7	TGTGCCAGCAGTTCACGAAACAGGGGCTCCTACGAGCAGTACTTC	CASSSRNRGSYEQYF
NA	TRBD1	TRBV4-1	TRBJ1-2	TGCGCCAGCAGCCGGGGGACCGGGTGGGGACAGGGCGGAGATGGCTACACCTTC	CASSRGTGWGQGGDGYTF